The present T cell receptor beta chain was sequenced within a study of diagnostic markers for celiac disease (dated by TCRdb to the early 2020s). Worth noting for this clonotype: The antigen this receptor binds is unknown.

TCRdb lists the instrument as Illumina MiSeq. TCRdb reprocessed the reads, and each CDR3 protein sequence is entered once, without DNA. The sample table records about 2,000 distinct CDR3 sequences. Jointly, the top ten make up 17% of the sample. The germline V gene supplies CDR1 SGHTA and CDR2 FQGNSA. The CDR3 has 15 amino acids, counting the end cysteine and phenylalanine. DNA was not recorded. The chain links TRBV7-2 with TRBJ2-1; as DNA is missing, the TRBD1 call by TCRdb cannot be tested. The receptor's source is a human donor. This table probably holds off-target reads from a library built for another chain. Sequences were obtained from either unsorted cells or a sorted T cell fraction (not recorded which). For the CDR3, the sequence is CASSLGRQGLGEQFF.